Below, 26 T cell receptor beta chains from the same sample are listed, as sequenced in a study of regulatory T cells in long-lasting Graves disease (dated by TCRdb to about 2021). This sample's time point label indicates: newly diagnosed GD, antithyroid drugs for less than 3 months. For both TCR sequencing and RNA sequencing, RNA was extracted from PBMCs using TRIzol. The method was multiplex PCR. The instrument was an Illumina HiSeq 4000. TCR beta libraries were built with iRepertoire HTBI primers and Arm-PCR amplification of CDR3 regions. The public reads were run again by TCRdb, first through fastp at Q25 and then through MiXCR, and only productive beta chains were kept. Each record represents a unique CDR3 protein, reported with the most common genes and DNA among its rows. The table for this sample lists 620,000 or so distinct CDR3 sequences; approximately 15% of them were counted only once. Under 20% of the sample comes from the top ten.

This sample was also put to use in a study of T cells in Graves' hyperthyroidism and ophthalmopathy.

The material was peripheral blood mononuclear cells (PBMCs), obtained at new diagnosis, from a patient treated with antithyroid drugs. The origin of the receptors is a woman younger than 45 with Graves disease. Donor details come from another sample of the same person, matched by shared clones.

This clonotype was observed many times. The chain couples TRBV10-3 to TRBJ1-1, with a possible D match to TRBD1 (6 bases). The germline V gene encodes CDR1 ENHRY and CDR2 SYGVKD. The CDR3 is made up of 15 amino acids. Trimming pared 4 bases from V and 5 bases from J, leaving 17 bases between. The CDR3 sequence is CAISGVGGMGTEAFF. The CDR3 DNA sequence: TGTGCCATCAGTGGCGTAGGGGGGATGGGGACTGAAGCTTTCTTT.

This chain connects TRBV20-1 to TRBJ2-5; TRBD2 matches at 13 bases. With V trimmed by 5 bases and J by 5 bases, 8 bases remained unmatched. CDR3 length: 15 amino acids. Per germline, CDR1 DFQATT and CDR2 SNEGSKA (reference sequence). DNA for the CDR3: TGCAGTGCTGACGGACTAGCGGGAGTGGGGGAGACCCAGTACTTC. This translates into CSADGLAGVGETQYF.

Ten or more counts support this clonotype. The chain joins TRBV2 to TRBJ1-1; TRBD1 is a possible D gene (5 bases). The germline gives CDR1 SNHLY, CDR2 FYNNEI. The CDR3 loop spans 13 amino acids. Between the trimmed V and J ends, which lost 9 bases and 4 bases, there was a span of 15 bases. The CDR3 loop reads CARSDLGGTEAFF. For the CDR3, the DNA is TGTGCCAGGTCGGACCTTGGGGGCACTGAAGCTTTCTTT.

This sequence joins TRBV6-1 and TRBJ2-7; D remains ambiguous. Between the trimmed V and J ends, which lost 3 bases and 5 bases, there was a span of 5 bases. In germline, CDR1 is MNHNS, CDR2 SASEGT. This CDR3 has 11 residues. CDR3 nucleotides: TGTGCCAGCAGTGAGCGGCACGAGCAGTACTTC. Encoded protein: CASSERHEQYF.

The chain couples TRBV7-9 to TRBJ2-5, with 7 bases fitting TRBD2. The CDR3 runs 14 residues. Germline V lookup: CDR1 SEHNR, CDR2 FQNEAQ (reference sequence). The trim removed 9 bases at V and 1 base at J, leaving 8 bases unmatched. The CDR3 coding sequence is TGTGCCAGTAGATCGAGGACTAGCCAAGAGACCCAGTACTTC. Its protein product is CASRSRTSQETQYF.

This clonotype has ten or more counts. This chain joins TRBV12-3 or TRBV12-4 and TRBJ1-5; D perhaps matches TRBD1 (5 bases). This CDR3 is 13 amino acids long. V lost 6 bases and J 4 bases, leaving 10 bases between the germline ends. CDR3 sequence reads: CASRTTENQPQHF. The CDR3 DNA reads TGTGCCAGCAGGACGACAGAGAATCAGCCCCAGCATTTT.

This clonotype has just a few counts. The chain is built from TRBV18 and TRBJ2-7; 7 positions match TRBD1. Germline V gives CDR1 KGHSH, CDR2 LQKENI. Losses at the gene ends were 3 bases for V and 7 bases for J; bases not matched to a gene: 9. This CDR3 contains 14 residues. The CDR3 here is CASSPDRDWAEQYF. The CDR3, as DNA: TGTGCCAGCTCACCCGACAGGGATTGGGCGGAGCAGTACTTC.

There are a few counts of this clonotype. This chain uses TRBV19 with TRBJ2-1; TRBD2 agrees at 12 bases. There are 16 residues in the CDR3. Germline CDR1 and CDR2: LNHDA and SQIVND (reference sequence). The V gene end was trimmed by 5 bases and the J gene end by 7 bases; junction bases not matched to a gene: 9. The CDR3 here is CASSSRLAGEFNEQFF. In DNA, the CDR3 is TGTGCCAGTAGTTCTCGACTAGCGGGAGAATTTAATGAGCAGTTCTTC.

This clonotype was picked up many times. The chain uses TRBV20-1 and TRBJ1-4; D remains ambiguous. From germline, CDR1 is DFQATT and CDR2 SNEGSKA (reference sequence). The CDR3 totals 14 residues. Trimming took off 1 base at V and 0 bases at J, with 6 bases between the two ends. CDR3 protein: CSARGAATNEKLFF. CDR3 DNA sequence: TGCAGTGCTAGAGGGGCAGCAACTAATGAAAAACTGTTTTTT.

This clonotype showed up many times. The CDR3: CASTRGELIHGYTF. As DNA, the CDR3 is TGTGCCAGCACCCGCGGAGAGCTCATCCATGGCTACACCTTC. This chain connects TRBV28 to TRBJ1-2; D is ambiguous. The germline V and J ends were trimmed by 7 bases and 6 bases, with 18 bases remaining between them. The CDR3 covers 14 residues. Per germline, CDR1 MDHEN and CDR2 SYDVKM.

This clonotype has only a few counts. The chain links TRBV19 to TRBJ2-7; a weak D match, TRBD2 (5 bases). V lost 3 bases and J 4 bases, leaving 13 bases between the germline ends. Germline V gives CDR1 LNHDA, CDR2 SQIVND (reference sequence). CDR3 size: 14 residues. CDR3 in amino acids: CASSMGEVLYEQYF. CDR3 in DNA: TGTGCCAGTAGTATGGGAGAGGTCCTGTACGAGCAGTACTTC.

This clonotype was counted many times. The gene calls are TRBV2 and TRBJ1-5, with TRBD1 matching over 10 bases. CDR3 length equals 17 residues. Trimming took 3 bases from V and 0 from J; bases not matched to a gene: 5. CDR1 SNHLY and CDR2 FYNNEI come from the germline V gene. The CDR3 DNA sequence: TGTGCCAGCAGTGATGGACAGGGGGAAGATAGCAATCAGCCCCAGCATTTT. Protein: CASSDGQGEDSNQPQHF.

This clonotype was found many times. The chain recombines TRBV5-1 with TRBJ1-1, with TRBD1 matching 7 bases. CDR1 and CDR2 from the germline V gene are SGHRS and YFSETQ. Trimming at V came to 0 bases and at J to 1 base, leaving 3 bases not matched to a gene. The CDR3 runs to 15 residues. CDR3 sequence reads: CASSLAGTENTEAFF. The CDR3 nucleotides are TGCGCCAGCAGCTTGGCCGGGACAGAGAACACTGAAGCTTTCTTT.

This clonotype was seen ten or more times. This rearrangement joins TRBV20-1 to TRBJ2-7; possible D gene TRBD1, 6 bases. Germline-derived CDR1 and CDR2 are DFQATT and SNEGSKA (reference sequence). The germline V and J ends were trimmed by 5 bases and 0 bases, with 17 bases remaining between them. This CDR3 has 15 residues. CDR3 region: CSAAAPDRSSYEQYF. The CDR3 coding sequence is TGCAGTGCTGCCGCGCCCGACAGGAGCTCCTACGAGCAGTACTTC.

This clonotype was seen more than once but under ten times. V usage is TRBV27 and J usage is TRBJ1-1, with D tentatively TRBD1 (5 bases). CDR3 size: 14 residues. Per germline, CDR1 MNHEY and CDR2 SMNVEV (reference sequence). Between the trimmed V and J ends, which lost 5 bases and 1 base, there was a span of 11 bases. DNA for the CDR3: TGTGCCAGCAGTCCCGGGGCACAGAACACTGAAGCTTTCTTT. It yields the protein CASSPGAQNTEAFF.

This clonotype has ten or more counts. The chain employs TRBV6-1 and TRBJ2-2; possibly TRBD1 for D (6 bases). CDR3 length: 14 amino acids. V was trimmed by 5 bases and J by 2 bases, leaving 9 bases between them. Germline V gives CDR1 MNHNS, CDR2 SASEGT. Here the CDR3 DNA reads TGTGCCAGCAGTCAGGACAGAAACACCGGGGAGCTGTTTTTT. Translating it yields CASSQDRNTGELFF.

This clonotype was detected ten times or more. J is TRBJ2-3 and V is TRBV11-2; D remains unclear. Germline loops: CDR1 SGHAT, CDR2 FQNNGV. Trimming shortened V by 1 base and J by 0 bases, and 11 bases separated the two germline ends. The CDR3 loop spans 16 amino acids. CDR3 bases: TGTGCCAGCAGCTTAGGGTCCGGACGAAGCACAGATACGCAGTATTTT. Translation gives CASSLGSGRSTDTQYF. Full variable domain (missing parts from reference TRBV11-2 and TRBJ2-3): EAGVAQSPRYKIIEKRQSVAFWCNPISGHATLYWYQQILGQGPKLLIQFQNNGVVDDSQLPKDRFSAERLKGVDSTLKIQPAKLEDSAVYLCASSLGSGRSTDTQYFGPGTRLTVL.

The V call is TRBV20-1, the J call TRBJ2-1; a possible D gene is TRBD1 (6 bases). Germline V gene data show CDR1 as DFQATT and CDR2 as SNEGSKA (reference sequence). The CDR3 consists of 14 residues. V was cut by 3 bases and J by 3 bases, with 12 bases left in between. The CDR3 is CSARNRVRYNEQFF. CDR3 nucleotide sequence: TGCAGTGCTAGGAACAGGGTTCGCTACAATGAGCAGTTCTTC.

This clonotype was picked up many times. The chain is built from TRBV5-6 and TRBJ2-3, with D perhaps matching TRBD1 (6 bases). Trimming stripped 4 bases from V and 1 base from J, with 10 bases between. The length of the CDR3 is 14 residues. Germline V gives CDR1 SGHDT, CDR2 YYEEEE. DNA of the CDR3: TGTGCCAGCAGCATCTCAGGGGGCACAGATACGCAGTATTTT. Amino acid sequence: CASSISGGTDTQYF.

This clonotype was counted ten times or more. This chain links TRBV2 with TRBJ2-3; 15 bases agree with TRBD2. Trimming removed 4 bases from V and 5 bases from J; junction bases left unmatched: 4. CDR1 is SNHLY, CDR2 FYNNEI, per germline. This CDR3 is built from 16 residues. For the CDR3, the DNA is TGTGCCAGCAGTGCCGGACTAGCGGGAGGGCGAGATACGCAGTATTTT. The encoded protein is CASSAGLAGGRDTQYF.

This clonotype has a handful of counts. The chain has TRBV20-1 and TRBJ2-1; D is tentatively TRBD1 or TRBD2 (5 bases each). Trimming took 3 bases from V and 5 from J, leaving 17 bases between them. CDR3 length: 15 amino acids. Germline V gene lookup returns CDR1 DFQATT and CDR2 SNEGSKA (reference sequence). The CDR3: CSARLGPPGNNEQFF. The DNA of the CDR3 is TGCAGTGCTAGGTTGGGACCCCCGGGTAACAATGAGCAGTTCTTC.

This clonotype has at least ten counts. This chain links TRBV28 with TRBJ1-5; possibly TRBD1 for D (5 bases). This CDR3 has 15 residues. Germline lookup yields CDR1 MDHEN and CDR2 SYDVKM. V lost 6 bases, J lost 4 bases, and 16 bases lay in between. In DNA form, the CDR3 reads TGTGCCAGCAGCCCACGGGGCAGCCCGAATCAGCCCCAGCATTTT. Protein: CASSPRGSPNQPQHF.

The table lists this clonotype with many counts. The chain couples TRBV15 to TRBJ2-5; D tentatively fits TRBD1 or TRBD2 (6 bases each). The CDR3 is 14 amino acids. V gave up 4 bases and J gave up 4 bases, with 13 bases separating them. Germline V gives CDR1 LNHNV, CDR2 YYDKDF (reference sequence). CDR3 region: CATSKGGTRETQYF. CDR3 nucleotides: TGTGCCACCAGCAAGGGGGGTACGCGAGAGACCCAGTACTTC.

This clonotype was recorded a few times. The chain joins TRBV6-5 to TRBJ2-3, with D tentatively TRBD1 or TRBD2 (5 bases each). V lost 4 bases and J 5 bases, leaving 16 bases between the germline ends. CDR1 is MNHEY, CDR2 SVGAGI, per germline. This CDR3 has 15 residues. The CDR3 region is CASSFGTRGLDTQYF. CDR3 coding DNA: TGTGCCAGCAGTTTCGGGACGAGGGGTTTAGATACGCAGTATTTT.

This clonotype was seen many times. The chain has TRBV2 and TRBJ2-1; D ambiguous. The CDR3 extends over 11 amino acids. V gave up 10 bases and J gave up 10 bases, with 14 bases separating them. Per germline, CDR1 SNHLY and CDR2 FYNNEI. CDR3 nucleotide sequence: TGTGCCACCATAACTTCAGAAGAGCAGTTCTTC. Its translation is CATITSEEQFF.

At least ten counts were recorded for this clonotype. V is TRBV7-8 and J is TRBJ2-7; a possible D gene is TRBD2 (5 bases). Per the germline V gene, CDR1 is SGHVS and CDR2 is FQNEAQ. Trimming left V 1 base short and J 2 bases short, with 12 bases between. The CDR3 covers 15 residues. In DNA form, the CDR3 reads TGTGCCAGCAGCTTAGGGCTTCCCGGGACCTACGAGCAGTACTTC. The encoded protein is CASSLGLPGTYEQYF.